These 24 T cell receptor beta chains share one sample of origin, sequenced in a study of identical twins. TCRdb passed the 5' RACE reads through MiXCR, listing each CDR3 protein once. This sample has 450,000 or so distinct CDR3 sequences, with 24% found just once. This sample also appeared in a second study, on T cells expressing NK-cell markers.

Specimen: CD4+ T cells sorted from blood. The origin of the receptors is a woman aged 18-35 years in good health.

J is TRBJ2-5 and V is TRBV19; D gene uncertain. V lost 3 bases and J lost 0, with 8 bases in between. This CDR3 contains 14 residues. Germline lookup yields CDR1 LNHDA and CDR2 SQIVND (reference sequence). CDR3 region: CASSINKYQETQYF. CDR3 DNA: TGTGCCAGTAGTATTAATAAGTACCAAGAGACCCAGTACTTC.

The rearrangement joins TRBV20-1 to TRBJ2-2; 11 bases line up with TRBD2. The V gene's germline CDR1 is DFQATT and CDR2 SNEGSKA (reference sequence). The V and J ends lost 2 bases and 0 bases, in that order; junction bases with no gene match: 5. This CDR3 is built from 17 residues. CDR3 in DNA: TGCAGTGCTAGACTAGCGGGAGGTCACGCGAACACCGGGGAGCTGTTTTTT. Amino acid sequence: CSARLAGGHANTGELFF.

In its sample, this clonotype was seen many times. The chain has TRBV5-1 and TRBJ2-3; TRBD2 agrees at 8 bases. J gave up 1 base and V 3 bases, and 4 bases lay outside the gene matches. Germline lookup yields CDR1 SGHRS and CDR2 YFSETQ. The CDR3 covers 15 residues. CDR3 region: CASSSGGLGTDTQYF. The CDR3 region has the DNA TGCGCCAGCAGCTCGGGGGGGCTAGGCACAGATACGCAGTATTTT.

This clonotype was seen ten or more times. This chain links TRBV29-1 with TRBJ2-3; D is unresolved. The CDR3 runs 12 residues. Germline CDR1 SQVTM, CDR2 ANQGSEA. Trimming shortened V by 4 bases and J by 0 bases, and 5 bases separated the two germline ends. The CDR3 nucleotides read TGCAGCGTTGGGGTTAGCACAGATACGCAGTATTTT. Translated: CSVGVSTDTQYF.

This rearrangement joins TRBV7-9 to TRBJ2-5, with TRBD1 matching 9 bases. V dropped 3 bases and J dropped 4; count of bases not matched to a gene: 6. This CDR3 region has 15 residues. CDR1 and CDR2 (germline): SEHNR, FQNEAQ (reference sequence). The DNA for the CDR3 is TGTGCCAGCAGCTTGGGACAGGGTCTAGGAGAGACCCAGTACTTC. It codes for CASSLGQGLGETQYF.

This clonotype was seen a few times. This chain links TRBV20-1 with TRBJ1-6; D call uncertain. Germline CDR1 and CDR2: DFQATT and SNEGSKA (reference sequence). Trimming stripped 1 base from V and 5 bases from J, with 9 bases between. The CDR3 contains 14 residues. The CDR3 region is CSARAQTNNSPLHF. The CDR3, as DNA: TGCAGTGCTAGAGCACAGACCAATAATTCACCCCTCCACTTT.

The gene calls are TRBV12-3 or TRBV12-4 and TRBJ2-1, with 11 bases identical to TRBD2. Trimming took 3 bases from V and 6 from J; bases not matched to a gene: 4. The CDR3 length is 15 residues. As DNA, the CDR3 is TGTGCCAGCAGTTTCGGTAGCGGGGGGGCCAATGAGCAGTTCTTC. Its protein product is CASSFGSGGANEQFF.

This rearrangement joins TRBV5-1 to TRBJ1-6; 9 bases are shared with TRBD1. Germline CDR1 is SGHRS and CDR2 is YFSETQ. This CDR3 is 16 amino acids long. With 0 bases clipped from V and 4 bases from J, the junction kept 2 bases outside the gene matches. CDR3 sequence reads: CASSLDGTGYNSPLHF. CDR3 sequence (DNA): TGCGCCAGCAGCTTGGATGGGACAGGGTATAATTCACCCCTCCACTTT. The full variable domain, with the rest looked up from reference TRBV5-1 and TRBJ1-6, is KAGVTQTPRYLIKTRGQQVTLSCSPISGHRSVSWYQQTPGQGLQFLFEYFSETQRNKGNFPGRFSGRQFSNSRSEMNVSTLELGDSALYLCASSLDGTGYNSPLHFGNGTRLTVT.

This clonotype was seen only a few times. The chain is built from TRBV9 and TRBJ2-5; possible D gene TRBD1, 5 bases. CDR1 SGDLS and CDR2 YYNGEE come from the germline V gene. The CDR3 runs to 14 residues. Trimming removed 0 bases from V and 3 bases from J, with 9 bases in between. The CDR3 is CASSVAPREETQYF. The CDR3 coding sequence is TGTGCCAGCAGCGTAGCCCCCAGGGAAGAGACCCAGTACTTC.

In this sample, this clonotype turned up a few times. This chain uses TRBV20-1 with TRBJ1-5, with D uncertain. Trimming stripped 3 bases from V and 4 bases from J, with 10 bases between. Germline V gene sequence: CDR1 DFQATT, CDR2 SNEGSKA (reference sequence). The CDR3 is 13 amino acids. The CDR3 bases are TGCAGTGCTAGTTCGGTTACTAATCAGCCCCAGCATTTT. Amino acid sequence: CSASSVTNQPQHF.

This clonotype was seen many times. The chain links TRBV9 to TRBJ2-3; D possibly corresponds to TRBD2 (7 bases). The CDR3 spans 15 residues. CDR1 and CDR2 from the germline V gene are SGDLS and YYNGEE. Trimming cost V 3 bases and J 4 bases, with 15 bases left between them. The DNA for the CDR3 is TGTGCCAGCAGCGGATGGCGGGGGCCTCCAGATACGCAGTATTTT. Protein product: CASSGWRGPPDTQYF.

The V and J genes are TRBV7-8 and TRBJ2-5; D might be TRBD1 (6 bases). The CDR3 has 16 amino acids. V lost 1 base and J 4 bases, leaving 16 bases between the germline ends. Germline V lookup: CDR1 SGHVS, CDR2 FQNEAQ. CDR3 coding DNA: TGTGCCAGCAGCTTAGGGGGGCGTCCGCCCCGAGAGACCCAGTACTTC. Protein sequence: CASSLGGRPPRETQYF.

This clonotype was seen many times. This chain links TRBV10-3 with TRBJ2-3; D is ambiguous. V shed 4 bases and J shed 4 bases, with 3 bases lying between them. Germline V CDR1 and CDR2: ENHRY, SYGVKD. The CDR3 consists of 11 residues. The CDR3 nucleotides are TGTGCCATCAGTGGATCAGATACGCAGTATTTT. As protein: CAISGSDTQYF.

The chain links TRBV5-1 to TRBJ2-5; D unresolved. Germline values: CDR1 SGHRS, CDR2 YFSETQ. There are 15 residues in the CDR3. V was shortened by 3 bases and J by 5 bases, with 17 bases between the two germline ends. The CDR3 DNA reads as TGCGCCAGCAGCTACGCCAGGAGCGTAGGGGAGACCCAGTACTTC. This sequence encodes CASSYARSVGETQYF.

Many counts were recorded for this clonotype. V gene TRBV12-3 or TRBV12-4 combines with J gene TRBJ1-3, with D uncertain. The V and J ends lost 0 bases and 4 bases respectively, with 10 bases between them. The CDR3 loop spans 15 amino acids. DNA for the CDR3: TGTGCCAGCAGTTTAGCAGACGGTGGCGGAAACACCATATATTTT. It is translated as CASSLADGGGNTIYF.

The V gene is TRBV10-3, the J gene TRBJ2-2, with TRBD1 identical over 8 bases. Germline trimming cut 8 bases from V and 1 base from J; bases unmatched to any gene: 0. Germline V gene lookup returns CDR1 ENHRY and CDR2 SYGVKD. This CDR3 has 13 amino acids. The CDR3 is CAIGTGNTGELFF. Written as DNA, the CDR3 is TGTGCCATCGGGACAGGGAACACCGGGGAGCTGTTTTTT.

V is TRBV6-1 and J is TRBJ2-2, with 9 bases aligning to TRBD2. V lost 6 bases, J lost 9 bases, and 8 bases stayed unmatched. The CDR3 sequence is 14 residues long. The germline V gene has CDR1 MNHNS and CDR2 SASEGT. Here the CDR3 DNA reads TGTGCCAGCAGCCCCGGGACTAGCAACCGGGAGCTGTTTTTT. This gives the protein CASSPGTSNRELFF.

The V call is TRBV20-1, the J call TRBJ2-1; perhaps D is TRBD1 or TRBD2 (5 bases each). Per germline, CDR1 DFQATT and CDR2 SNEGSKA (reference sequence). The CDR3 is made up of 13 amino acids. Trimming took 0 bases from V and 5 from J, leaving 8 bases between them. Here the CDR3 DNA reads TGCAGTGCTAGAGATGGGACCAACAATGAGCAGTTCTTC. Its translation is CSARDGTNNEQFF.

This clonotype came up a few times. The chain has TRBV7-9 and TRBJ2-1; the match to TRBD2 covers 7 bases. V lost 4 bases and J lost 8; bases outside the gene matches: 17. CDR1 and CDR2 from the germline V gene are SEHNR and FQNEAQ (reference sequence). This CDR3 region has 17 residues. CDR3 region: CASSSAAGRSSRDEQFF. The CDR3 nucleotides are TGTGCCAGCAGCTCCGCAGCGGGGCGAAGTTCGCGGGATGAGCAGTTCTTC.

This sequence joins TRBV6-6 and TRBJ2-1; TRBD1 agrees at 8 bases. The CDR3 is made up of 13 amino acids. The trim removed 7 bases at V and 3 bases at J, leaving 2 bases unmatched. Germline V gives CDR1 MNHNY, CDR2 SVGAGI (reference sequence). In nucleotides, the CDR3 is TGTGCCAGCAAGGACAGGGACTACAATGAGCAGTTCTTC. Encoded protein: CASKDRDYNEQFF.

This clonotype was observed a handful of times. V and J are TRBV11-3 and TRBJ2-5; TRBD1 might be the D (5 bases). The V end lost 6 bases, the J end lost 2 bases, and 10 bases lay between the germline ends. This CDR3 is 13 amino acids long. Germline loops: CDR1 SGHNT, CDR2 YENEEA. This chain's CDR3 is CASSPDRQETQYF. CDR3 nucleotide sequence: TGTGCCAGCAGTCCAGACAGACAAGAGACCCAGTACTTC.

This chain's CDR3 is CAISTSQYEQYF. Written as DNA, the CDR3 is TGTGCCATCAGCACATCCCAATACGAGCAGTACTTC. The chain combines TRBV10-3 with TRBJ2-7; D is undetermined. V was trimmed by 6 bases and J by 4 bases, leaving 10 bases between them. Germline CDR1 and CDR2: ENHRY and SYGVKD. The CDR3 length is 12 residues.

The V call is TRBV15, the J call TRBJ2-1; 10 nucleotides line up with TRBD2. The germline V gene encodes CDR1 LNHNV and CDR2 YYDKDF (reference sequence). The CDR3 has 14 amino acids. Trimming cost V 1 base and J 6 bases; bases outside gene matches: 0. This chain's CDR3 is CATSRGTSGNEQFF. CDR3 nucleotide sequence: TGTGCCACCAGCAGAGGGACTAGCGGCAATGAGCAGTTCTTC.

There are a few counts of this clonotype. V and J are TRBV5-1 and TRBJ1-2, with D perhaps matching TRBD1 (5 bases). The germline V gene encodes CDR1 SGHRS and CDR2 YFSETQ. Deletions cut 4 bases from V and 8 bases from J, with 12 bases between. This CDR3 spans 12 amino acids. The CDR3 is CASSGDVGGYTF. The CDR3 nucleotides are TGCGCCAGCAGCGGGGACGTCGGGGGCTACACCTTC.